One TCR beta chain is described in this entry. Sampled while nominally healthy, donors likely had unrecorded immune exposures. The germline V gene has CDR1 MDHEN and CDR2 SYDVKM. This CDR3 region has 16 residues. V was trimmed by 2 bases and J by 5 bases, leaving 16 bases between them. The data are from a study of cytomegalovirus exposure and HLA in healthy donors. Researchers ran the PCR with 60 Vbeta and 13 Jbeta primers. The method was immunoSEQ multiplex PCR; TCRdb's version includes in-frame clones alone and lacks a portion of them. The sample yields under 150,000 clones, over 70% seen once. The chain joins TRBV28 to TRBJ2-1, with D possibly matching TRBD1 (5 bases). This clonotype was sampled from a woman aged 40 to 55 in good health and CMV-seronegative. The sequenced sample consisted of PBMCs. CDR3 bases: TGTGCCAGCAGTTTAGTTGGGGTGGGGCGAAACAATGAGCAGTTCTTC. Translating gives CASSLVGVGRNNEQFF.